Included here is one T cell receptor beta chain sequence, with context. These data originate in a study of blood T cell repertoires in COVID-19. As for the study in general: Acute and convalescent COVID-19 samples came from the United States, Italy and Spain. The cDNA or gDNA used as material had been derived from T cells, B-cell-depleted T cells, or PBMCs.

Germline assignment: CDR1 SGHKS and CDR2 YYEKEE (reference sequence). CDR3 length: 15 amino acids. After removal of 0 bases from V and 9 bases from J, the junction contained 7 bases not matched to a gene. The repertoire was sequenced with immunoSEQ multiplex PCR; TCRdb's copy has only in-frame clones and lacks some. Among more than 200,000 clones listed, nearly 90% were seen once. The sequencing input was peripheral blood. The V call is TRBV5-5, the J call TRBJ2-1; 9 bases are shared with TRBD1. The source is a man younger than 35 with active or convalescent COVID-19. The CDR3, as DNA: TGTGCCAGCAGCTTGGAGGGACAGGGTCCTACTGAGCAGTTCTTC. It is translated as CASSLEGQGPTEQFF. Looking up the rest from reference TRBV5-5 and TRBJ2-1 gives the full variable domain: DAGVTQSPTHLIKTRGQQVTLRCSPISGHKSVSWYQQVLGQGPQFIFQYYEKEERGRGNFPDRFSARQFPNYSSELNVNALLLGDSALYLCASSLEGQGPTEQFFGPGTRLTVL.